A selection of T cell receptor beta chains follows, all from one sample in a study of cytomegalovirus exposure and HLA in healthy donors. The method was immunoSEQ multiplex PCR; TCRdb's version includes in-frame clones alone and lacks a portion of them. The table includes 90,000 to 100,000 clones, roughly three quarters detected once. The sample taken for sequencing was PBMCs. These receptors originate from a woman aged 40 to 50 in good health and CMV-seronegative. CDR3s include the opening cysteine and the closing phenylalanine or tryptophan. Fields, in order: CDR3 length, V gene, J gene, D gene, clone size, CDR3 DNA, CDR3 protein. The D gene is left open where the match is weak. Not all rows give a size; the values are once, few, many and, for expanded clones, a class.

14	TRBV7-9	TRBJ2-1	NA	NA	TGTGCCAGCAGCACCCCAGACAGATACAATGAGCAGTTCTTC	CASSTPDRYNEQFF
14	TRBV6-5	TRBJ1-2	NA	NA	TGTGCCAGCAGTTCCCTTCCCGGGGGCTATGGCTACACCTTC	CASSSLPGGYGYTF
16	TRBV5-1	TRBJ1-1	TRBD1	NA	TGCGCCAGCAGCTTCAAACCGGGACAGCAGAACACTGAAGCTTTCTTT	CASSFKPGQQNTEAFF
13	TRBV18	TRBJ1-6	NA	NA	TGTGCCAGCTCACCGGACAATAATTCACCCCTCCACTTT	CASSPDNNSPLHF
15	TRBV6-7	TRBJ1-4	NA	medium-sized	TGTGCCAGCAGCATCGGGAGACTTGGGCATGAAAAACTGTTTTTT	CASSIGRLGHEKLFF
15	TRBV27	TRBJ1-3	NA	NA	TGTGCCAGCAGTTTAACAGGGAATCGTGGAAACACCATATATTTT	CASSLTGNRGNTIYF
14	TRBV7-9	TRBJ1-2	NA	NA	TGTGCCAGCAGCTTATCACAGGGTTACTATGGCTACACCTTC	CASSLSQGYYGYTF
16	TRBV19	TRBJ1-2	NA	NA	TGTGCCAGTAAGTACTCCTCTGCGAGGGAACTTTATGGCTACACCTTC	CASKYSSARELYGYTF
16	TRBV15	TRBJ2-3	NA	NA	TGTGCCACCAGCAGAGGACTAGGGTTTAGCACAGATACGCAGTATTTT	CATSRGLGFSTDTQYF
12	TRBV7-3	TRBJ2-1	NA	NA	TGTGCCAGCAGCTTAAGGGGCGATGAGCAGTTCTTC	CASSLRGDEQFF
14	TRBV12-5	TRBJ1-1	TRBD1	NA	TGTGCTAGTGGTTGGGGGACAGTGAACACTGAAGCTTTCTTT	CASGWGTVNTEAFF
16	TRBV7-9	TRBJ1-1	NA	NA	TGTGCCAGCAGCGACACTAGAGAGACAGGAAACACTGAAGCTTTCTTT	CASSDTRETGNTEAFF
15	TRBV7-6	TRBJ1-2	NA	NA	TGTGCCAGCAGCTTAATGACCGACTCTAACTATGGCTACACCTTC	CASSLMTDSNYGYTF
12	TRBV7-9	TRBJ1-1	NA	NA	TGTGCCAGCAGGCCTATGAACACTGAAGCTTTCTTT	CASRPMNTEAFF
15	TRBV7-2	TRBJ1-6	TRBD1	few	TGTGCCAGCAGCTCCGCGACAGGGCATAATTCACCCCTCCACTTT	CASSSATGHNSPLHF
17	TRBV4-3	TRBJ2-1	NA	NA	TGCGCCAGCAGCCAGGACTTTCAAACCAGCTCCTACAATGAGCAGTTCTTC	CASSQDFQTSSYNEQFF
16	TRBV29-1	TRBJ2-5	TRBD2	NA	TGCAGCGTTGAAGGGACTAGCGGGGGGTCCACAGGGACCCAGTACTTC	CSVEGTSGGSTGTQYF
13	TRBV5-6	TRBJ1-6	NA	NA	TGTGCCAGCAGCTTGGGACAGTATTCACCCCTCCACTTT	CASSLGQYSPLHF
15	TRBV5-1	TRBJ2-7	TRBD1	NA	TGCGCCAGCAGCTCGATGGACAGGGGGCACGACGAGCAGTACTTC	CASSSMDRGHDEQYF
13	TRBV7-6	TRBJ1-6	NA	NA	TGTGCCAGCAGCTTACAGGGGAGTTCACCCCTCCACTTT	CASSLQGSSPLHF
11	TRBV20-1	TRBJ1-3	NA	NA	TGCAGTGCTAGAGATTTCGACACCATATATTTT	CSARDFDTIYF
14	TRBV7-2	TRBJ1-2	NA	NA	TGTGCCAGCAGCCTAAGACAGACCAACTATGGCTACACCTTC	CASSLRQTNYGYTF
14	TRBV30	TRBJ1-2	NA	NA	TGTGCCTGGAGTGTACCCCGATCTAGTTATGGCTACACCTTC	CAWSVPRSSYGYTF
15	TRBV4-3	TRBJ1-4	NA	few	TGCGCCAGCAGCCAAGAGGAGGGAATGGGTGAAAAACTGTTTTTT	CASSQEEGMGEKLFF
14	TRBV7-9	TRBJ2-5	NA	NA	TGTGCCAGCAGCGCGACTCGGGACCAAGAGACCCAGTACTTC	CASSATRDQETQYF
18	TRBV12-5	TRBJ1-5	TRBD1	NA	TGTGCTAGTGGTTCGGAAAATCTAGGGGGCGCGGGCAATCAGCCCCAGCATTTT	CASGSENLGGAGNQPQHF
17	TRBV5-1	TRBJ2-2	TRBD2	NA	TGCGCCAGCAGCTGGGGGACTAGAGGGATTAACACCGGGGAGCTGTTTTTT	CASSWGTRGINTGELFF
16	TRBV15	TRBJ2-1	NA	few	TGTGCCACCAGCAGAGATGGGGGGAGAGCGTACAATGAGCAGTTCTTC	CATSRDGGRAYNEQFF
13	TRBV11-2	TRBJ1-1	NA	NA	TGTGCCAGCAGCTTAGGGGTGAGGACTGAAGCTTTCTTT	CASSLGVRTEAFF
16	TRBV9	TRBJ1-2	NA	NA	TGTGCCAGCAGCGGAGGAGCAACAGGGCGAAGCATTGGCTACACCTTC	CASSGGATGRSIGYTF
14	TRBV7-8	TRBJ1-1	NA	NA	TGTGCCAGCAGCTTAGGCGGGGGTAGTACTGAAGCTTTCTTT	CASSLGGGSTEAFF
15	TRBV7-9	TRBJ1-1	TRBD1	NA	TGTGCCAGCAGCCCCCACAGGGGATGGGACACTGAAGCTTTCTTT	CASSPHRGWDTEAFF
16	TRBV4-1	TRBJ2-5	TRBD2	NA	TGCGCCAGCAGCCAAGATGGCAGCGGGGCATTTGAGACCCAGTACTTC	CASSQDGSGAFETQYF
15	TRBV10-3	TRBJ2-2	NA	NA	TGTGCCATCAGTGATACAGCGGAGAACACCGGGGAGCTGTTTTTT	CAISDTAENTGELFF
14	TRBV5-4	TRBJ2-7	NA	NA	TGTGCCAGCAGCGGGGGCAGCCAGACCTACGAGCAGTACTTC	CASSGGSQTYEQYF
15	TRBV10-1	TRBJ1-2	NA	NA	TGCGCCAGCAGTGACCGGCCAGGGGATACGTATGGCTACACCTTC	CASSDRPGDTYGYTF
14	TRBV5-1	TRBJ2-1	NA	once	TGCGCCAGCAGCTTGGCCCAGGGCTCCAATGAGCAGTTCTTC	CASSLAQGSNEQFF
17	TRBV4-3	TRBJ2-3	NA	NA	TGCGCCAGCAGCCAAGATCCGGGGGGCCCCCGCACAGATACGCAGTATTTT	CASSQDPGGPRTDTQYF
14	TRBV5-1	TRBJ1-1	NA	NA	TGCGCCAGCAGCCCGGGGACATGGGACACTGAAGCTTTCTTT	CASSPGTWDTEAFF
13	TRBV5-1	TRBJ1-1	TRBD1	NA	TGCGCCAGCAGCTCCGGACAGGACACTGAAGCTTTCTTT	CASSSGQDTEAFF
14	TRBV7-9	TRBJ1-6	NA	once	TGTGCCAGCAGCTTAGCCAGCGCCAATTCACCCCTCCACTTT	CASSLASANSPLHF
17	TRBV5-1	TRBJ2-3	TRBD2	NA	TGCGCCAGCCGATCTAGCGGGGGGGCCTCTTACACAGATACGCAGTATTTT	CASRSSGGASYTDTQYF
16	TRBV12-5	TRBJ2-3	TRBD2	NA	TGTGCTAGTGGAGGACTAGCGGGGGGTAGAACAGATACGCAGTATTTT	CASGGLAGGRTDTQYF
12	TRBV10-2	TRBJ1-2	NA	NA	TGCGCCAGCAAGATAGACAGCGATGGCTACACCTTC	CASKIDSDGYTF
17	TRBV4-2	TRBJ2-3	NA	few	TGTGCCAGCAGCCAAGGTAATTCGAGGCTGCTCACAGATACGCAGTATTTT	CASSQGNSRLLTDTQYF
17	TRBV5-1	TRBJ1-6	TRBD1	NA	TGCGCCAGCAGCCGACAGGGCTTGAGCTCCTATAATTCACCCCTCCACTTT	CASSRQGLSSYNSPLHF
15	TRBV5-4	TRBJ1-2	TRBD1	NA	TGTGCCAGCAGCTTGGGGGACAGGCCTAACTATGGCTACACCTTC	CASSLGDRPNYGYTF
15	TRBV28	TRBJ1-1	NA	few	TGTGCCAGCAGTTTGTCAGTATCAGGACAGCCCCAAGCTTTCTTT	CASSLSVSGQPQAFF
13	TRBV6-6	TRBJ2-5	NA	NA	TGTGCCAGCAGTTTCGGTGTGCGAGAGACCCAGTACTTC	CASSFGVRETQYF
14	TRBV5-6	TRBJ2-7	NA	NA	TGTGCCAGCAGCTCAGAACAGGGACCCTACGAGCAGTACTTC	CASSSEQGPYEQYF
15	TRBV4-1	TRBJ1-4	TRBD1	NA	TGCGCCAGCAGCCAAGAGGGGACAGGGAGTGAAAAACTGTTTTTT	CASSQEGTGSEKLFF